This is a list of T cell receptor beta chains from one sample in a study of blood T cell repertoires in COVID-19. Here immunoSEQ multiplex PCR was the method, and the copy in TCRdb shows in-frame clones only, minus some. The table has tens of thousands of clones, about 87% seen once; the top ten hold around 7.1%. Sequencing was performed on peripheral blood. All receptors come from a woman in her sixties with COVID-19, enrolled during active disease. The CDR3 runs from the conserved cysteine through the conserved F or W. The D gene is left open where the match is weak. Expanded clones are given a class, and other clones once, few, many or no size at all.

CDR3 length	J gene	V gene	D gene	clone size	CDR3 protein	CDR3 DNA
15	TRBJ2-1	TRBV19	TRBD1	.	CASSSDRGSYNEQFF	TGTGCCAGTAGTTCGGACAGGGGATCCTACAATGAGCAGTTCTTC
14	TRBJ1-2	TRBV6-2/TRBV6-3	TRBD1	.	CASSYLTGDYGYTF	TGTGCCAGCAGTTATCTAACAGGGGACTATGGCTACACCTTC
14	TRBJ2-7	TRBV7-6	.	.	CASSLAQERGEQYF	TGTGCCAGCAGCTTAGCGCAGGAGAGGGGGGAGCAGTACTTC
13	TRBJ2-2	TRBV3-1/TRBV3-2	.	.	CASSQTGTGELFF	TGTGCCAGCAGCCAGACCGGGACCGGGGAGCTGTTTTTT
18	TRBJ1-3	TRBV13	.	.	CASSLVFGRVPSGNTIYF	TGTGCCAGCAGCTTAGTTTTCGGCAGGGTGCCCTCTGGAAACACCATATATTTT
15	TRBJ1-3	TRBV7-2	.	once	CASSTSRASGNTIYF	TGTGCCAGCAGCACTAGTCGGGCCTCTGGAAACACCATATATTTT
15	TRBJ1-1	TRBV29-1	.	few	CSALGLPLKNTEAFF	TGCAGCGCCCTGGGGCTTCCCCTAAAGAACACTGAAGCTTTCTTT
15	TRBJ2-2	TRBV5-1	TRBD1	.	CASSFRTGGTGELFF	TGCGCCAGCAGCTTTCGAACAGGGGGGACCGGGGAGCTGTTTTTT
17	TRBJ2-1	TRBV7-9	TRBD1	.	CASSLGDFGTGGNEQFF	TGTGCCAGCAGCTTAGGTGACTTTGGGACAGGGGGCAATGAGCAGTTCTTC
13	TRBJ2-5	TRBV5-1	.	.	CASSLALLETQYF	TGCGCCAGCAGCTTGGCTCTTCTGGAGACCCAGTACTTC
15	TRBJ2-5	TRBV11-3	TRBD2	.	CASSSQSGRGETQYF	TGTGCCAGCAGCTCCCAAAGCGGGAGAGGAGAGACCCAGTACTTC
15	TRBJ2-7	TRBV15	TRBD2	.	CATSREGSGIYEQYF	TGTGCCACCAGCAGAGAGGGTAGCGGGATCTACGAGCAGTACTTC
14	TRBJ2-1	TRBV7-2	.	.	CASSLAVSGNEQFF	TGTGCCAGCAGCTTAGCGGTTTCGGGAAATGAGCAGTTCTTC
14	TRBJ1-2	TRBV7-9	.	.	CASSPRVVNYGYTF	TGTGCCAGCAGCCCCAGGGTTGTTAACTATGGCTACACCTTC
13	TRBJ1-1	TRBV7-9	.	.	CASSWQLNTEAFF	TGTGCCAGCAGCTGGCAATTGAACACTGAAGCTTTCTTT
14	TRBJ1-2	TRBV27	TRBD1	.	CASSTRQGNYGYTF	TGTGCCAGCAGTACCCGACAGGGCAACTATGGCTACACCTTC
12	TRBJ2-1	TRBV5-1	.	.	CASSFPSNEQFF	TGCGCCAGCAGCTTCCCTAGCAATGAGCAGTTCTTC
18	TRBJ2-7	TRBV2	TRBD2	.	CASRKRTSGSSGHYEQYF	TGTGCCAGCAGGAAAAGGACTAGCGGGAGTTCGGGACATTACGAGCAGTACTTC
13	TRBJ2-5	TRBV30	.	.	CAWSVAGFEVQYF	TGTGCCTGGAGTGTAGCTGGGTTTGAGGTCCAGTACTTC
15	TRBJ1-2	TRBV7-2	TRBD1	once	CASSFDSTGDYGYTF	TGTGCCAGCAGCTTTGACTCGACAGGGGACTATGGCTACACCTTC
16	TRBJ2-1	TRBV19	.	.	CASSTATGFVHNEQFF	TGTGCCAGTAGTACGGCCACAGGGTTTGTGCACAATGAGCAGTTCTTC
12	TRBJ2-7	TRBV30	.	.	CAWSRQGGEQYF	TGTGCCTGGAGTAGGCAGGGGGGCGAGCAGTACTTC
14	TRBJ2-1	TRBV7-3	TRBD2	few	CASSLRGGRNEQFF	TGTGCCAGCAGCCTCCGCGGCGGGAGGAATGAGCAGTTCTTC
16	TRBJ2-1	TRBV11-3	.	few	CASSLGSLSSYNEQFF	TGTGCCAGCAGCTTAGGTAGCCTAAGCTCCTACAATGAGCAGTTCTTC
12	TRBJ2-2	TRBV28	.	.	CAQAEDTGELFF	TGTGCCCAGGCAGAAGACACCGGGGAGCTGTTTTTT
14	TRBJ1-5	TRBV4-1	TRBD1	.	CASSPDRVNQPQHF	TGCGCCAGCAGCCCAGACAGGGTAAATCAGCCCCAGCATTTT
14	TRBJ1-1	TRBV2	TRBD1	.	CASRVTGGDTEAFF	TGTGCCAGCAGAGTGACAGGGGGCGACACTGAAGCTTTCTTT
19	TRBJ2-6	TRBV9	TRBD1	.	CASSVGRGQGLPGANVLTF	TGTGCCAGCAGCGTAGGCCGAGGACAGGGCTTGCCTGGGGCCAACGTCCTGACTTTC
12	TRBJ1-1	TRBV30	.	.	CAWSVGGIEAFF	TGTGCCTGGAGTGTAGGAGGGATTGAAGCTTTCTTT
15	TRBJ2-1	TRBV11-2	.	.	CASSSGGGAYNEQFF	TGTGCCAGCAGCTCCGGCGGGGGCGCCTACAATGAGCAGTTCTTC
15	TRBJ2-3	TRBV15	TRBD2	.	CATSREVAGADTQYF	TGTGCCACCAGCAGGGAAGTGGCGGGGGCAGATACGCAGTATTTT
17	TRBJ1-5	TRBV28	TRBD1	once	CASSFQAGGVGGQPQHF	TGTGCCAGCAGTTTCCAAGCAGGGGGCGTAGGAGGTCAGCCCCAGCATTTT
16	TRBJ2-1	TRBV3-1/TRBV3-2	TRBD2	.	CASSQGLSGSYNEQFF	TGTGCCAGCAGCCAGGGTCTTAGCGGGAGCTACAATGAGCAGTTCTTC
18	TRBJ2-4	TRBV3-1/TRBV3-2	TRBD2	.	CASSPILLAGGGKNIQYF	TGTGCCAGCAGCCCTATTTTACTAGCGGGAGGTGGCAAAAACATTCAGTACTTC
15	TRBJ1-2	TRBV28	.	once	CASSPPGFRQGGYTF	TGTGCCAGCAGTCCCCCGGGTTTTCGGCAAGGTGGCTACACCTTC
18	TRBJ2-6	TRBV30	.	.	CAWRKRGTVSSGANVLTF	TGTGCCTGGAGGAAACGTGGGACTGTAAGCTCTGGGGCCAACGTCCTGACTTTC
13	TRBJ2-1	TRBV28	TRBD2	once	CASSPPTSSEQFF	TGTGCCAGCAGTCCTCCGACTAGCTCTGAGCAGTTCTTC
14	TRBJ1-5	TRBV5-1	.	.	CASSLGEGLAPQHF	TGCGCCAGCAGCTTGGGGGAGGGTCTGGCGCCCCAGCATTTT
14	TRBJ2-7	TRBV6-5	.	.	CASSYDGSSYEQYF	TGTGCCAGCAGTTACGACGGGAGCTCCTACGAGCAGTACTTC
14	TRBJ2-3	TRBV6-5	.	.	CASRRARDTDTQYF	TGTGCCAGCAGACGGGCCCGGGACACAGATACGCAGTATTTT
17	TRBJ1-5	TRBV19	.	.	CASSTRSQGGFNQPQHF	TGTGCCAGTAGTACCAGGAGCCAAGGGGGATTTAATCAGCCCCAGCATTTT
13	TRBJ2-7	TRBV28	TRBD1	.	CASTGQGGYEQYF	TGTGCCAGCACGGGACAGGGGGGATACGAGCAGTACTTC
15	TRBJ2-7	TRBV14	TRBD2	.	CASRPGGGHSYEQYF	TGTGCCAGCAGGCCCGGGGGGGGTCACTCCTACGAGCAGTACTTC
14	TRBJ1-1	TRBV5-8	TRBD1	.	CASSVGQVNTEAFF	TGTGCCAGCAGCGTGGGACAGGTGAACACTGAAGCTTTCTTT
13	TRBJ2-7	TRBV6-2/TRBV6-3	TRBD2	.	CASSLGGSYEQYF	TGTGCCAGCAGTCTGGGAGGGTCCTACGAGCAGTACTTC
14	TRBJ1-5	TRBV18	TRBD1	once	CASSNTGGYQPQHF	TGTGCCAGCTCAAATACAGGGGGCTATCAGCCCCAGCATTTT
21	TRBJ2-7	TRBV1	.	.	CTSSPRTSGKTQERKQYEQYF	TGCACCAGCAGCCCCCGTACTAGCGGGAAGACACAGGAGAGAAAACAGTACGAGCAGTACTTC
19	TRBJ2-4	TRBV10-3	TRBD2	once	CATQPGLAGILSAKNIQYF	TGTGCCACGCAACCGGGACTAGCGGGAATATTATCGGCCAAAAACATTCAGTACTTC
15	TRBJ1-2	TRBV13	.	.	CASSLGAGGSYGYTF	TGTGCCAGCAGCTTAGGGGCAGGAGGTAGCTATGGCTACACCTTC
13	TRBJ1-1	TRBV10-3	.	.	CATLGHLNTEAFF	TGTGCCACCTTGGGACACCTGAACACTGAAGCTTTCTTT